This T cell receptor beta chain comes out of a study of response to subunit inactivated influenza vaccine. This clonotype was recorded a few times. Trimming shortened V by 1 base and J by 2 bases, and 11 bases separated the two germline ends. Germline V gene sequence: CDR1 SGHDN, CDR2 FVKESK. This CDR3 is built from 15 residues. Each CDR3 protein gets one entry after TCRdb re-called the RT-PCR reads with MiXCR. The top ten hold under 15% of the sample, which has 490,000 or so distinct CDR3 sequences, approximately 7.6% seen once. Sample: PBMCs from blood, taken around 2 years after vaccination. The chain employs TRBV14 and TRBJ2-5, with unresolved D. This TCR was recovered from a man aged 50 to 69 who received an inactivated influenza vaccine. The CDR3: CASSQVFARQETQYF. DNA for the CDR3: TGTGCCAGCAGCCAAGTTTTCGCCAGACAAGAGACCCAGTACTTC.